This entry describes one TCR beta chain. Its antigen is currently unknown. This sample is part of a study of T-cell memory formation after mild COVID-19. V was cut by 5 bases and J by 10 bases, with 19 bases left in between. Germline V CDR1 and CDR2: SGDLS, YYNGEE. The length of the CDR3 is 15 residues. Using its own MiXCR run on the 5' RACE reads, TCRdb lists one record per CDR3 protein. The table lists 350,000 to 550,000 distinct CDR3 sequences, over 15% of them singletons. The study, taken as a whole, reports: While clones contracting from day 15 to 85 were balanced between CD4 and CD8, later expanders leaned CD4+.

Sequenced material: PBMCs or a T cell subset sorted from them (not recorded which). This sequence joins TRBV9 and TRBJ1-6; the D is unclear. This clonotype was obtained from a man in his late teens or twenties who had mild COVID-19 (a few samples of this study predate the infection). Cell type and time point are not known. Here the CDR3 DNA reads TGTGCCAGCAGTCCAACCGGGTCCTTGGGATCACCCCTCCACTTT. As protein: CASSPTGSLGSPLHF. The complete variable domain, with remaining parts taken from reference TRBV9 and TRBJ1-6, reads DSGVTQTPKHLITATGQRVTLRCSPRSGDLSVYWYQQSLDQGLQFLIQYYNGEERAKGNILERFSAQQFPDLHSELNLSSLELGDSALYFCASSPTGSLGSPLHFGNGTRLTVT.